A selection of T cell receptor beta chains follows, all from one sample in a study of regulatory T cells. Produced via immunoSEQ multiplex PCR; TCRdb's table is partial and in-frame only. The table records 30,000 to 40,000 clones, 75% to 90% of them present only once. The sample consisted of conventional CD4+ T cells sorted from blood. Every receptor here comes from a person aged 18 to 30 with CD3G deficiency. CDR3s include the opening cysteine and the closing phenylalanine or tryptophan. D genes are given only for firm matches. For some rows the clone size is stated as once, few or many, or as a class when expanded; others skip it.

>NA|NA|TRBV5-1|TRBJ2-3
TGCGCCAGCAGCTGGGGGACGGTCACAGATACGCAGTATTTT
CASSWGTVTDTQYF
>TRBD1|NA|TRBV5-1|TRBJ2-3
TGCGCCAGCAGCCGAGGGACAGGGGTTACAGATACGCAGTATTTT
CASSRGTGVTDTQYF
>TRBD2|NA|TRBV28|TRBJ2-2
TGTGCCAGCTCAGCGGGGACCACCGGGGAGCTGTTTTTT
CASSAGTTGELFF
>TRBD2|NA|TRBV6-5|TRBJ2-7
TGTGCCAGCAGTTCCCTAGCGGGGGGTAAGCAGTACTTC
CASSSLAGGKQYF
>TRBD1|NA|TRBV6-5|TRBJ1-1
TGTGCCAGCAGCTCCGGACAGGATCTGACTGCTTTCTTT
CASSSGQDLTAFF
>TRBD2|NA|TRBV6-6|TRBJ2-7
TGTGCCAGCAGTGTATCTAGCGGGAGGTTCGTACAGTACTTC
CASSVSSGRFVQYF
>NA|NA|TRBV5-1|TRBJ2-5
TGCGCCAGCAGCTTGGATCCGATGCTCCAAGAGACCCAGTACTTC
CASSLDPMLQETQYF
>NA|NA|TRBV7-9|TRBJ2-1
TGTGCCAGCACGCTTGGGAATGAGCAGTTCTTC
CASTLGNEQFF
>TRBD1|NA|TRBV7-9|TRBJ2-1
TGTGCCAGCAGCCCATCGGGACAGGGGGCGGGGGGCAAGCAGTTCTTC
CASSPSGQGAGGKQFF
>NA|NA|TRBV5-1|TRBJ2-7
TGCGCCAGCAGCTTATCAGGGCAGGGCCACGAGCAGTACTTC
CASSLSGQGHEQYF
>NA|NA|TRBV6-1|TRBJ1-6
TGTGCCAGCACTCTAGATAGCTCCTATAATTCACCCCTCCACTTT
CASTLDSSYNSPLHF
>NA|NA|TRBV10-3|TRBJ1-1
TGTGCCATCAGCGATTCCCCGGGGACTGAAGCTTTCTTT
CAISDSPGTEAFF
>TRBD2|NA|TRBV7-9|TRBJ2-3
TGTGCCAGCAGTCATAGCGGGAGTAGCACAGATACGCAGTATTTT
CASSHSGSSTDTQYF
>NA|NA|TRBV5-1|TRBJ2-3
TGCGCCAGCAGCTTGGGGGACTTCCTACGAGATACGCAGTATTTT
CASSLGDFLRDTQYF
>NA|NA|TRBV18|TRBJ1-1
TGTGCCAGTAGCACAGGGATTGAGACTGAAGCTTTCTTT
CASSTGIETEAFF
>TRBD2|NA|TRBV11-2|TRBJ2-5
TGTGCCAGCAGCTTAGCCGGGAGGGGGCAAGAGACCCAGTACTTC
CASSLAGRGQETQYF
>TRBD1|NA|TRBV6-6|TRBJ2-3
TGTGCCAGCAGTAAACAGGGGGGAGTGGATACGCAGTATTTT
CASSKQGGVDTQYF
>TRBD1|NA|TRBV28|TRBJ1-1
TGTGCCAGCAGTGCTACAGGGGGCCCCACTGCTTTCTTT
CASSATGGPTAFF
>NA|NA|TRBV6-6|TRBJ1-2
TGTGCCAGCAGACTTACGGGGCCCTCTGGGTATGGCTACACCTTC
CASRLTGPSGYGYTF
>NA|NA|TRBV18|TRBJ1-3
TGTGCCAGCTCACCCGGGACACGCTCTGGAAACACCATATATTTT
CASSPGTRSGNTIYF
>NA|NA|TRBV5-1|TRBJ2-7
TGCGCCAGCAGCTTGGACAGGGCCCACGAGCAGTACTTC
CASSLDRAHEQYF
>TRBD1|NA|TRBV29-1|TRBJ2-7
TGCAGCGCCGGACGGGACAGGGCTTCCTACGAGCAGTACTTC
CSAGRDRASYEQYF
>NA|NA|TRBV28|TRBJ1-5
TGTGCCAGCAGTTTCCAGGGTCCAGGGAGCAATCAGCCCCAGCATTTT
CASSFQGPGSNQPQHF
>NA|NA|TRBV7-8|TRBJ2-1
TGTGCCAGCAGCTCACCCACAGGGCGAAGCTCCTACAATGAGCAGTTCTTC
CASSSPTGRSSYNEQFF
>TRBD1|NA|TRBV18|TRBJ2-5
TGTGCCAGCTCACCAGGGACAGGGTACCAAGAGACCCAGTACTTC
CASSPGTGYQETQYF
>TRBD1|NA|TRBV14|TRBJ1-4
TGTGCCAGCAGCCCAGGGACAGGGATACGAGTTGGCACTAATGAAAAACTGTTTTTT
CASSPGTGIRVGTNEKLFF
>NA|NA|TRBV6-5|TRBJ2-7
TGTGCCAGCAGTTGGGGTTGGAGCTCCTACGAGCAGTACTTC
CASSWGWSSYEQYF
>NA|NA|TRBV19|TRBJ2-6
TGTGCCAGCTCTTCTGGGGCCAACGTCCTGACTTTC
CASSSGANVLTF
>NA|NA|TRBV6-1|TRBJ1-2
TGTGCCAGCAGTGGGTGGGGGCATGGCTACACCTTC
CASSGWGHGYTF
>TRBD2|NA|TRBV7-8|TRBJ2-3
TGTGCCAGCAGCTTAGCGGGAGGGCCGACAGATACGCAGTATTTT
CASSLAGGPTDTQYF
>TRBD2|NA|TRBV6-6|TRBJ2-7
TGTGCCAGCAGTTACGGCGGGAGAAACCCCTACGAGCAGTACTTC
CASSYGGRNPYEQYF
>TRBD2|NA|TRBV28|TRBJ2-2
TGTGCCAGCAGTTTTAGCGGGAGGGCTGACACCGGGGAGCTGTTTTTT
CASSFSGRADTGELFF
>TRBD2|NA|TRBV6-1|TRBJ2-7
TGTGCCAGCAGTGAAATGAATGGCGGGAGCTACGAGCAGTACTTC
CASSEMNGGSYEQYF
>TRBD2|NA|TRBV6-1|TRBJ2-7
TGTGCCAGCAGTGCTAGCGGGAGACACTACGAGCAGTACTTC
CASSASGRHYEQYF
>TRBD2|NA|TRBV10-3|TRBJ2-7
TGTGCCATCGGAAATAGCGGGAGTGGTGGTGAGCAGTACTTC
CAIGNSGSGGEQYF
>TRBD1|NA|TRBV28|TRBJ2-2
TGTGCCAGCAGCGTCGACAGGGGAGCAAACACCGGGGAGCTGTTTTTT
CASSVDRGANTGELFF
>NA|NA|TRBV7-9|TRBJ2-2
TGTGCCAGCAGCCACTCCACAGGGTCTGGCACCGGGGAGCTGTTTTTT
CASSHSTGSGTGELFF
>NA|NA|TRBV18|TRBJ2-7
TGTGCCAGCTCCGGCGTACTACCTTCCGAGCAGTACTTC
CASSGVLPSEQYF
>NA|NA|TRBV6-1|TRBJ2-7
TGTGCCAGCAGTGGGACGGCTATCGCGTGGGAGCAGTACTTC
CASSGTAIAWEQYF
>TRBD1|NA|TRBV6-1|TRBJ2-7
TGTGCCAGCAGTGACTCTTGGACAGGCTCCTACGAGCAGTACTTC
CASSDSWTGSYEQYF
>TRBD2|NA|TRBV6-6|TRBJ2-1
TGTGCCAGCAGTTACCGGGGGGAGAGGCAGTTCTTC
CASSYRGERQFF
>NA|NA|TRBV5-1|TRBJ1-2
TGCGCCAGCAGCTTGGCTGGAGGGCTTCATGGCTACACCTTC
CASSLAGGLHGYTF
>NA|NA|TRBV6-1|TRBJ2-7
TGTGCCAGCCGAGGGGGTCTGCGGGAGCAGTACTTC
CASRGGLREQYF
>TRBD2|once|TRBV18|TRBJ2-1
TGTGCCAGCTCACCAACTAGCGGGAAGGGTGAGCAGTTCTTC
CASSPTSGKGEQFF
>NA|once|TRBV28|TRBJ2-7
TGTGCCAGCAGTTTAGGGCCCTCCTACGAGCAGTACTTC
CASSLGPSYEQYF
>NA|NA|TRBV19|TRBJ1-5
TGTGCCAGTAGGACGACTTGGACAGCGCGCAATCAGCCCCAGCATTTT
CASRTTWTARNQPQHF
>TRBD2|NA|TRBV5-1|TRBJ2-7
TGCGCCAGCAGCTTGGAAGCGGGGCTCGAGCAGTACTTC
CASSLEAGLEQYF